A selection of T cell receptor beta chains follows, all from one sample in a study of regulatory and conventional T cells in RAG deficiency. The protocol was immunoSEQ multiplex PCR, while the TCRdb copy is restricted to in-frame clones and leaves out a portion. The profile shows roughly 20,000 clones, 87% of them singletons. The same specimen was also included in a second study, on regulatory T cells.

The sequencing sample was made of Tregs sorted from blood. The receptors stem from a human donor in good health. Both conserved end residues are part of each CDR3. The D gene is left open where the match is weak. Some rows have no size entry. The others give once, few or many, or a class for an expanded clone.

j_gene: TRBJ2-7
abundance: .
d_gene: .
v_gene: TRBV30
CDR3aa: CAWDRTYEQYF
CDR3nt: TGTGCCTGGGACAGGACCTACGAGCAGTACTTC

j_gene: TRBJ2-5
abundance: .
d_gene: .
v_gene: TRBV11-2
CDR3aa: CASSAPQRTETQYF
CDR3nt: TGTGCCAGCAGCGCCCCACAGAGAACAGAGACCCAGTACTTC

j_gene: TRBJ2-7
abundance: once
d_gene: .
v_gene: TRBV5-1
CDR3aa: CASSLATTAYEQYF
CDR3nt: TGCGCCAGCAGCTTGGCCACTACCGCCTACGAGCAGTACTTC

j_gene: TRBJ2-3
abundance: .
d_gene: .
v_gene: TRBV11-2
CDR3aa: CASSFLTVRGTSTDTQYF
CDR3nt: TGTGCCAGCAGCTTCCTGACGGTGCGCGGAACTAGCACAGATACGCAGTATTTT

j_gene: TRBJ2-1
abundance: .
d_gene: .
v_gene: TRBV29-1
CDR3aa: CSAAKLSYNEQFF
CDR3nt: TGCAGCGCCGCAAAACTCAGCTACAATGAGCAGTTCTTC

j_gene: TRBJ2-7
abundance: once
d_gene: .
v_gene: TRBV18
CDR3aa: CASSPTAGPYEQYF
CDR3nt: TGTGCCAGCTCCCCCACGGCAGGGCCCTACGAGCAGTACTTC

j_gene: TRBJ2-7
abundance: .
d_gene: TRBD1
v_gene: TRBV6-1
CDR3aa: CASGGQGAHEQYF
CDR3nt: TGTGCCAGCGGGGGACAGGGGGCCCACGAGCAGTACTTC

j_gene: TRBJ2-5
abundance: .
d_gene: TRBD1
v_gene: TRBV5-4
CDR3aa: CASSSPGTVQETQYF
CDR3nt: TGTGCCAGCAGCTCCCCTGGGACAGTACAAGAGACCCAGTACTTC

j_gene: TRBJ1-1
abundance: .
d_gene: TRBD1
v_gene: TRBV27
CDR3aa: CASSFRTGVSEAFF
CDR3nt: TGTGCCAGCAGTTTCAGGACAGGGGTCAGTGAAGCTTTCTTT

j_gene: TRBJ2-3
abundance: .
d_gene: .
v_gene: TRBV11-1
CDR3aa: CASSPGWRANTDTQYF
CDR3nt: TGTGCCAGCAGCCCAGGCTGGAGAGCCAACACAGATACGCAGTATTTT

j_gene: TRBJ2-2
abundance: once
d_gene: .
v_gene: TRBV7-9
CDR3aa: CASSFAGTGELFF
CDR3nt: TGTGCCAGCAGCTTCGCGGGCACCGGGGAGCTGTTTTTT

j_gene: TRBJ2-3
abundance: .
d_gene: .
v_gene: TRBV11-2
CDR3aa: CASSPNTPDTQYF
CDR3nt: TGTGCCAGCAGCCCAAATACCCCAGATACGCAGTATTTT

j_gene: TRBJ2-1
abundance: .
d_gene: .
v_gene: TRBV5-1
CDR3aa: CASSLGGVDNEQFF
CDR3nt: TGCGCCAGCAGCTTGGGGGGTGTAGACAATGAGCAGTTCTTC

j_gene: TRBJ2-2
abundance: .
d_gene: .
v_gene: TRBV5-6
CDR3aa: CASTRPTGELFF
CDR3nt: TGTGCCAGCACCCGGCCCACCGGGGAGCTGTTTTTT

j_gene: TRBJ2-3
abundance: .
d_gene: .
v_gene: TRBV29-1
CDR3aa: CSVEVALADTQYF
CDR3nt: TGCAGCGTTGAAGTCGCGTTGGCAGATACGCAGTATTTT

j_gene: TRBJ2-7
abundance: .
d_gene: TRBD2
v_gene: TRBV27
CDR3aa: CASSSGTSGSYEQYF
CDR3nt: TGTGCCAGCAGTTCTGGGACTAGCGGGAGTTACGAGCAGTACTTC

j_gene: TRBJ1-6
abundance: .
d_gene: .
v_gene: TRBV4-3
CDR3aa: CASSQAGNMNSPLHF
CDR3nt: TGCGCCAGCAGCCAAGCCGGTAATATGAATTCACCCCTCCACTTT